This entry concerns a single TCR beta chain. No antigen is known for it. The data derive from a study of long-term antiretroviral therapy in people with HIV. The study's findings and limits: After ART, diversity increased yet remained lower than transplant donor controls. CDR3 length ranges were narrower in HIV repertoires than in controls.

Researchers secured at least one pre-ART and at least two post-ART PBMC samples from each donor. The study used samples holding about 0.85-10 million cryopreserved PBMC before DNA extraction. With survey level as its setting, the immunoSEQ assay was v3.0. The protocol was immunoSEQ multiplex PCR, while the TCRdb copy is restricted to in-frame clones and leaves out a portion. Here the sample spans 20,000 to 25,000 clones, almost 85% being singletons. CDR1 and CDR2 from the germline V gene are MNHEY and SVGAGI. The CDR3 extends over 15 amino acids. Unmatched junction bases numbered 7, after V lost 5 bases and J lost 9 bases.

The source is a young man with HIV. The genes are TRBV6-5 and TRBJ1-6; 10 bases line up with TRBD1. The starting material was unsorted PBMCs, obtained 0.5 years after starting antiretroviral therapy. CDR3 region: CASSPETGGVSPLHF. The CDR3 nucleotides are TGTGCCAGCAGTCCGGAGACAGGGGGCGTTTCACCCCTCCACTTT.